The 21 T cell receptor beta chains presented below share a single source sample, sequenced in a study of T cells in Graves' hyperthyroidism and ophthalmopathy. Amplified regions were TCR beta CDR3 sequences from RNA transcripts. HTBI primers drove first-round RT-PCR of the TCR CDR3. Each CDR3 protein gets one entry after TCRdb re-called the multiplex PCR reads with MiXCR. The data show about 410,000 distinct CDR3 sequences, roughly 14% seen once. Sequencing was carried out using blood. All receptors derive from a man younger than 35 with Graves' ophthalmopathy.

This clonotype was recorded a few times. This rearrangement joins TRBV12-3 or TRBV12-4 to TRBJ1-3; TRBD1 is a possible D gene (6 bases). This CDR3 spans 16 amino acids. The V and J ends lost 6 bases and 0 bases respectively, with 15 bases between them. This CDR3 reads CASSPRRGPSGNTIYF. CDR3 in DNA: TGTGCCAGCAGCCCTCGCCGGGGGCCCTCTGGAAACACCATATATTTT.

The table lists this clonotype with many counts. V usage is TRBV7-8 and J usage is TRBJ2-5; D perhaps matches TRBD2 (5 bases). CDR1 and CDR2 from the germline V gene are SGHVS and FQNEAQ. CDR3 length equals 17 residues. V dropped 5 bases and J dropped 2 bases, with 21 bases sitting between them. The CDR3 sequence is CASSRLLERVKQETQYF. Written as DNA, the CDR3 is TGTGCCAGCAGCAGACTACTAGAGAGGGTCAAACAAGAGACCCAGTACTTC. Full variable domain (outside the CDR3, taken from reference TRBV7-8 and TRBJ2-5): GAGVSQSPRYKVAKRGQDVALRCDPISGHVSLFWYQQALGQGPEFLTYFQNEAQLDKSGLPSDRFFAERPEGSVSTLKIQRTQQEDSAVYLCASSRLLERVKQETQYFGPGTRLLVL.

This clonotype was recorded many times. V usage is TRBV18 and J usage is TRBJ2-7; the match to TRBD2 covers 10 bases. The CDR3 is made up of 13 amino acids. With V trimmed by 3 bases and J by 13 bases, 9 bases remained unmatched. Germline V gene sequence: CDR1 KGHSH, CDR2 LQKENI. The CDR3 region has the DNA TGTGCCAGCTCACCGTCACTAGCGGGATTCTTCTACTTC. Translation gives CASSPSLAGFFYF.

This clonotype was counted many times. CDR3 DNA sequence: TGTGCCAGCTCACCATTCTCAGGGCAATCCTCCTACGAGCAGTACTTC. As protein: CASSPFSGQSSYEQYF. V usage is TRBV18 and J usage is TRBJ2-7, with TRBD1 as a possible D gene (5 bases). Germline V CDR1 and CDR2: KGHSH, LQKENI. V lost 2 bases, J lost 0 bases, and 14 bases lay in between. The CDR3 is 16 amino acids.

This chain joins TRBV6-5 and TRBJ2-2; 8 bases match TRBD1. V shed 0 bases, J shed 5 bases, and the junction held 8 bases outside the gene matches. CDR1 MNHEY and CDR2 SVGAGI come from the germline V gene. This CDR3 region has 17 residues. This CDR3 is CASSYSAAGGGTGELFF. CDR3 in DNA: TGTGCCAGCAGTTACTCAGCGGCAGGGGGCGGAACCGGGGAGCTGTTTTTT.

This clonotype was seen repeatedly, ten times or more. V is TRBV18 and J is TRBJ2-7, with TRBD2 as a possible D gene (6 bases). This CDR3 comprises 14 residues. From germline, CDR1 is KGHSH and CDR2 LQKENI. V was cut by 1 base and J by 4 bases, with 11 bases left in between. The DNA of the CDR3 is TGTGCCAGCTCACCACGCTCTAGCGAGTACGAGCAGTACTTC. It is translated as CASSPRSSEYEQYF.

This clonotype showed up many times. V usage is TRBV6-6 and J usage is TRBJ2-7; D remains ambiguous. The CDR3 has 17 residues. V was pared by 0 bases and J by 0 bases, with 15 bases between. Per germline, CDR1 MNHNY and CDR2 SVGAGI (reference sequence). CDR3 sequence (DNA): TGTGCCAGCAGTTACTCAGGCCACTCTATCCTCTCCTACGAGCAGTACTTC. Translating gives CASSYSGHSILSYEQYF.

The chain employs TRBV12-5 and TRBJ1-3; D is unresolved. V lost 3 bases to trimming and J lost 1 base, with 7 bases between them. Germline values: CDR1 LGHNT, CDR2 FRNRAP. The CDR3 sequence is 14 residues long. CDR3 nucleotide sequence: TGTGCTAGTGGTTTAGGAGGGTCTGGAAACACCATATATTTT. It encodes CASGLGGSGNTIYF. Combining the CDR3 with reference TRBV12-5 and TRBJ1-3 gives the whole variable domain DARVTQTPRHKVTEMGQEVTMRCQPILGHNTVFWYRQTMMQGLELLAYFRNRAPLDDSGMPKDRFSAEMPDATLATLKIQPSEPRDSAVYFCASGLGGSGNTIYFGEGSWLTVV.

This clonotype came up a few times. The rearrangement uses TRBV6-1 and TRBJ2-5; D is possibly TRBD1 (6 bases). This CDR3 is 12 amino acids long. The germline V and J ends were trimmed by 11 bases and 7 bases, with 17 bases remaining between them. Germline V gene lookup returns CDR1 MNHNS and CDR2 SASEGT. The CDR3 sequence: CASMGAGGTQYF. DNA of the CDR3: TGTGCCTCCATGGGGGCCGGAGGGACCCAGTACTTC.

This clonotype has a count of ten or more. The genes are TRBV12-3 or TRBV12-4 and TRBJ1-4; tentatively, D is TRBD1 (6 bases). Between the trimmed V and J ends, which lost 6 bases and 8 bases, there was a span of 16 bases. The CDR3 consists of 14 residues. CDR3 region: CASREQGLGEKLFF. CDR3 DNA: TGTGCCAGCAGGGAACAGGGATTGGGGGAAAAACTGTTTTTT.

This clonotype was detected a few times. The genes are TRBV19 and TRBJ2-1, with D perhaps being TRBD1 or TRBD2 (5 bases each). V was shortened by 7 bases and J by 8 bases, with 18 bases between the two germline ends. The CDR3 is 14 amino acids. Germline CDR1 LNHDA, CDR2 SQIVND (reference sequence). This CDR3 is CASNWDPTSDEQFF. In DNA form, the CDR3 reads TGTGCCAGTAACTGGGACCCGACCTCGGATGAGCAGTTCTTC.

This sequence joins TRBV10-2 and TRBJ2-7; 8 bases align to TRBD1. Germline CDR1 reads WSHSY; CDR2 reads SAAADI. V lost 3 bases, J lost 3 bases, and 7 bases stayed unmatched. The CDR3 loop spans 15 amino acids. The CDR3 DNA reads TGCGCCAGCAGTGAACCGACAGGGGAGGACTACGAGCAGTACTTC. Protein product: CASSEPTGEDYEQYF.

This clonotype has a count of ten or more. This chain uses TRBV2 with TRBJ2-2, with D perhaps TRBD1 (6 bases). CDR1 and CDR2 (germline): SNHLY, FYNNEI. The V gene lost 2 bases and the J gene lost 6 bases, with 16 bases spanning the gap. This CDR3 spans 16 amino acids. The CDR3 reads CASSEWGHMWAGELFF. DNA for the CDR3: TGTGCCAGCAGTGAATGGGGACACATGTGGGCCGGGGAGCTGTTTTTT.

The table lists this clonotype with many counts. The gene calls are TRBV5-1 and TRBJ1-2, with D uncertain. Germline loops: CDR1 SGHRS, CDR2 YFSETQ. The CDR3 is 15 residues long. With 3 bases removed from V and 2 bases from J, the gap between germline ends came to 14 bases. CDR3 DNA: TGCGCCAGCAGCTCCCAGCATTCGGTCAACTATGGCTACACCTTC. It codes for CASSSQHSVNYGYTF.

This clonotype was counted many times. The rearrangement uses TRBV16 and TRBJ1-1; D is unclear. Trimming took off 0 bases at V and 0 bases at J, with 8 bases between the two ends. The CDR3 contains 15 residues. The V gene's germline CDR1 is KGHSY and CDR2 FQNENV. CDR3 sequence reads: CASSQSRNLNTEAFF. The CDR3 DNA is TGTGCCAGCAGCCAATCGCGGAACCTGAACACTGAAGCTTTCTTT. The whole variable domain, remainder taken from reference TRBV16 and TRBJ1-1, is GEEVAQTPKHLVRGEGQKAKLYCAPIKGHSYVFWYQQVLKNEFKFLISFQNENVFDETGMPKERFSAKCLPNSPCSLEIQATKLEDSAVYFCASSQSRNLNTEAFFGQGTRLTVV.

This clonotype was observed at least ten times. DNA for the CDR3: TGTGCCAGCAGCTTAACGCGACTAGCGGGCGACAATGAGCAGTTCTTC. Translation: CASSLTRLAGDNEQFF. The V gene is TRBV7-3, the J gene TRBJ2-1; 10 bases line up with TRBD2. The CDR3 spans 16 residues. The trim removed 0 bases at V and 5 bases at J, leaving 4 bases unmatched. Germline values: CDR1 SGHTA, CDR2 FQGTGA.

This clonotype was detected only a few times. Written as DNA, the CDR3 is TGTGCCAGCAGCGTAGACGCTTCGGGGGTGGGGAATTCACCCCTCCACTTT. This translates into CASSVDASGVGNSPLHF. The rearrangement links TRBV9 to TRBJ1-6; tentative D call: TRBD1 (5 bases). Trimming pared 0 bases from V and 7 bases from J, leaving 17 bases between. CDR3 length: 17 residues. CDR1 and CDR2 from the germline V gene are SGDLS and YYNGEE.

This clonotype was seen a handful of times. The chain joins TRBV5-1 to TRBJ2-3; maybe TRBD2 (5 bases). The CDR3 is 17 residues long. The germline gives CDR1 SGHRS, CDR2 YFSETQ. Trimming removed 4 bases at V and 1 base at J, with 19 bases between. The CDR3 loop reads CASSNGGWWGGTDTQYF. The CDR3 DNA reads as TGCGCCAGCAGCAACGGAGGTTGGTGGGGAGGCACAGATACGCAGTATTTT.

This clonotype was counted many times. This chain joins TRBV7-2 and TRBJ1-2, with D tentatively TRBD1 (5 bases). V dropped 0 bases and J dropped 3 bases, with 11 bases sitting between them. The CDR3 is 15 amino acids. Looked up from germline, CDR1 is SGHTA and CDR2 is FQGNSA. The CDR3 sequence is CASSLAWGRDYGYTF. As DNA, the CDR3 is TGTGCCAGCAGCTTAGCCTGGGGCAGGGACTATGGCTACACCTTC. The complete variable domain, with remaining parts taken from reference TRBV7-2 and TRBJ1-2, reads GAGVSQSPSNKVTEKGKDVELRCDPISGHTALYWYRQSLGQGLEFLIYFQGNSAPDKSGLPSDRFSAERTGGSVSTLTIQRTQQEDSAVYLCASSLAWGRDYGYTFGSGTRLTVV.

This clonotype was found a few times. The chain is built from TRBV6-1 and TRBJ1-6; a possible D gene is TRBD1 (5 bases). Trimming left V 4 bases short and J 4 bases short, with 23 bases between. The CDR3 length is 19 residues. In germline, CDR1 is MNHNS, CDR2 SASEGT. The CDR3 nucleotides read TGTGCCAGCAGTGCCTACCCGGCGGAGGGGCGCGGATATAATTCACCCCTCCACTTT. This codes for CASSAYPAEGRGYNSPLHF.

CDR3 sequence: CAISEREVTYEQYF. CDR3 bases: TGTGCCATCAGTGAGCGGGAGGTTACCTACGAGCAGTACTTC. This chain uses TRBV10-3 with TRBJ2-7; 7 bases are shared with TRBD2. The CDR3 runs 14 residues. Per the germline V gene, CDR1 is ENHRY and CDR2 is SYGVKD. Unmatched junction bases numbered 3, after V lost 2 bases and J lost 2 bases.